What follows describes a single TCR beta chain. This entry is derived from a study of blood T cell repertoires in COVID-19. Study background: Acute-phase and convalescent COVID-19 samples originated in the United States, Italy and Spain. Sources were T cells, B-cell-depleted T cells, or PBMCs; the material itself was cDNA or gDNA.

Two negative PCRs, clearance, or symptom resolution characterized the recovered Cohort 3 donors. In the original analysis: Estimation of nucleated cell counts was performed using reference gene primer amplification. TCRdb's table, derived via immunoSEQ multiplex PCR, lists solely in-frame clones and lacks some. The DNA was the basis for D and trimming; V, J and clone size are from that table. The data contain approximately 480,000 clones, around 87% of them singletons. V was cut by 3 bases and J by 4 bases, with 7 bases left in between. The CDR3 is 13 residues long. Sequencing was carried out using PBMCs or T cells enriched from blood (not recorded which). The chain links TRBV12-3 or TRBV12-4 to TRBJ2-1; possibly TRBD2 for D (5 bases). This clonotype was obtained from a woman under 30 who had recovered from COVID-19. CDR3 DNA sequence: TGTGCCAGCAGTTTCGGCGGGTACAATGAGCAGTTCTTC. It specifies CASSFGGYNEQFF.